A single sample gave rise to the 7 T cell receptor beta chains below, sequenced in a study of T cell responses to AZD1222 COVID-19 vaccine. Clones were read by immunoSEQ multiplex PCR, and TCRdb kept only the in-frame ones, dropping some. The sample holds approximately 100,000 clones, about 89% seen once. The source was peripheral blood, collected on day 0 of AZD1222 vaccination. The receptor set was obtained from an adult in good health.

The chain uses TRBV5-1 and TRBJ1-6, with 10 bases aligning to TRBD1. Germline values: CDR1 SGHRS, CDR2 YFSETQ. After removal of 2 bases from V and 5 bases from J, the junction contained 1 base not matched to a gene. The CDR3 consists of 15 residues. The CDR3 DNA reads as TGCGCCAGCAGCTTCGGACAGGGGGATAATTCACCCCTCCACTTT. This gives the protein CASSFGQGDNSPLHF. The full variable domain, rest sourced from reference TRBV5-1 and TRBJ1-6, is KAGVTQTPRYLIKTRGQQVTLSCSPISGHRSVSWYQQTPGQGLQFLFEYFSETQRNKGNFPGRFSGRQFSNSRSEMNVSTLELGDSALYLCASSFGQGDNSPLHFGNGTRLTVT.

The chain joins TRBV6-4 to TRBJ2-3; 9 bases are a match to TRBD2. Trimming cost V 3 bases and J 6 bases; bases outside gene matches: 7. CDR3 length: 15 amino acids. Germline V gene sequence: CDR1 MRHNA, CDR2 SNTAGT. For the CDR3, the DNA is TGTGCCAGCAGTGAGACTAGCGGTGTGCTGGATACGCAGTATTTT. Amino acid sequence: CASSETSGVLDTQYF.

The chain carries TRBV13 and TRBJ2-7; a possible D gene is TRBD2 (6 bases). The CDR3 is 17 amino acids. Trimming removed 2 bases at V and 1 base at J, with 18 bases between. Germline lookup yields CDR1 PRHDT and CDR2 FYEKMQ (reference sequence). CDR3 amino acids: CASSLMKAGFRSYEQYF. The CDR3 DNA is TGTGCCAGCAGCTTAATGAAGGCGGGATTCCGATCCTACGAGCAGTACTTC.

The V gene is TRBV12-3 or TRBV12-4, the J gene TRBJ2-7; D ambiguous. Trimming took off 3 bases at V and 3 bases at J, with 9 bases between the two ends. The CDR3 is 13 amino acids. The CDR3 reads CASSFAQLYEQYF. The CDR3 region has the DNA TGTGCCAGCAGTTTTGCGCAGCTCTACGAGCAGTACTTC.

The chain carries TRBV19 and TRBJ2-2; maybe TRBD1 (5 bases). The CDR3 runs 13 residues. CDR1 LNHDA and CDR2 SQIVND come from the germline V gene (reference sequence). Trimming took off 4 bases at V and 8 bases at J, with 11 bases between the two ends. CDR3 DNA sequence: TGTGCCAGTAGTACCTTCAGGGAAGGGGAGCTGTTTTTT. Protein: CASSTFREGELFF.

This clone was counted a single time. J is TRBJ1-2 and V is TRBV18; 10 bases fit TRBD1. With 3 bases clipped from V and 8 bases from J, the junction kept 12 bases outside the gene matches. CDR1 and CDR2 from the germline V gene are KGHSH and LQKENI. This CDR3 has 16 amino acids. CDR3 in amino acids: CASSPGGRTGGNGYTF. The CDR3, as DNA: TGTGCCAGCTCACCCGGAGGCCGGACAGGGGGAAACGGCTACACCTTC.

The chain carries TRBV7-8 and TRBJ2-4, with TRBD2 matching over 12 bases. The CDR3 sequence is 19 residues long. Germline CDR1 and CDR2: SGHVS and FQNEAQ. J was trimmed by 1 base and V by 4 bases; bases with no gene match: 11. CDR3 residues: CASSSRTSGAGEAKNIQYF. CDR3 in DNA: TGTGCCAGCAGCTCAAGGACTAGCGGGGCCGGGGAGGCCAAAAACATTCAGTACTTC.